This TCR beta chain was observed in a study of blood T cells in healthy people across ages. Losses at the gene ends were 6 bases for V and 0 bases for J; bases not matched to a gene: 7. The CDR3 contains 15 residues. Sample-barcoded 5' priming and a J-beta primer mix drove a second PCR of roughly 6 to 12 cycles. With 12 random nucleotides, a template-switch adaptor tagged each individual cDNA molecule. TCRdb re-called the 5' RACE reads with MiXCR, one entry per CDR3 protein. The sample holds approximately 800,000 distinct CDR3 sequences; 55% to 75% are singletons and the top ten take 22%. Specimen: blood. This chain joins TRBV6-7 and TRBJ2-7; 8 nucleotides agree with TRBD2. TRBV6-7 is annotated as an ORF whose role is uncertain. The source is a man under 40 in good health. CDR3 bases: TGTGCCAGCAGCTTAATTAGCGGGAACTCCTACGAGCAGTACTTC. Encoded protein: CASSLISGNSYEQYF.